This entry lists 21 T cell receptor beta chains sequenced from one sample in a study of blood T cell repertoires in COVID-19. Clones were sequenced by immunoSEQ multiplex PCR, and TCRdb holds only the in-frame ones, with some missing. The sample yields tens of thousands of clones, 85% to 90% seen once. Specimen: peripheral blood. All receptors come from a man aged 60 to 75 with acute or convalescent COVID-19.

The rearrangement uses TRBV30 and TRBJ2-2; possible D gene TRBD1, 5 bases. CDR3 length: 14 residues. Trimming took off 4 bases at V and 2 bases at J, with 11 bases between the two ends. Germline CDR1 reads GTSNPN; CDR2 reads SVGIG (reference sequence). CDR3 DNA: TGTGCCTGGACCAGGGCGATAAACACCGGGGAGCTGTTTTTT. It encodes CAWTRAINTGELFF.

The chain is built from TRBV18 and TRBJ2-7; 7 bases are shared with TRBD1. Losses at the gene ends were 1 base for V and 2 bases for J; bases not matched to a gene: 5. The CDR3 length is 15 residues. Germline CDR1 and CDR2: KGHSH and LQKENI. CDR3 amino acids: CASSPLLGQTYEQYF. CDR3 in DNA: TGTGCCAGCTCACCACTTTTGGGACAGACCTACGAGCAGTACTTC. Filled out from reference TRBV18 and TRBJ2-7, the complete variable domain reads NAGVMQNPRHLVRRRGQEARLRCSPMKGHSHVYWYRQLPEEGLKFMVYLQKENIIDESGMPKERFSAEFPKEGPSILRIQQVVRGDSAAYFCASSPLLGQTYEQYFGPGTRLTVT.

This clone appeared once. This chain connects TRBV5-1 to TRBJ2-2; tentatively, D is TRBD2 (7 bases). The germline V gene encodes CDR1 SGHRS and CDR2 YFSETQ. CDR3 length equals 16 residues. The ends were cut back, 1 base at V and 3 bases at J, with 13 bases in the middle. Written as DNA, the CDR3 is TGCGCCAGCAGCTTGCGCGGGGGCAGGGACACCGGGGAGCTGTTTTTT. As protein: CASSLRGGRDTGELFF.

The CDR3 region is CACHEGLASFTDTQYF. The CDR3 DNA is TGCGCCTGCCACGAGGGACTAGCGAGTTTCACAGATACGCAGTATTTT. V and J are TRBV5-1 and TRBJ2-3, with 10 bases lining up with TRBD2. Unmatched junction bases numbered 13, after V lost 10 bases and J lost 2 bases. This CDR3 has 16 amino acids. CDR1 is SGHRS, CDR2 YFSETQ, per germline.

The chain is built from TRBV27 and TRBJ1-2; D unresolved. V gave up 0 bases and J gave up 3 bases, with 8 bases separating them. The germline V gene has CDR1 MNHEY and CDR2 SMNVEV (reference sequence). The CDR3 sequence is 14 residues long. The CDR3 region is CASSLSRSYYGYTF. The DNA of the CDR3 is TGTGCCAGCAGTTTATCACGGTCTTACTATGGCTACACCTTC.

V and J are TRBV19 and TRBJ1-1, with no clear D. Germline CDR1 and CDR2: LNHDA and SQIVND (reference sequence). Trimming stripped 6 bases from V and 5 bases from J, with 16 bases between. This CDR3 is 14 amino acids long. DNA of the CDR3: TGTGCCAGTAGACACCGCGGTGACGGTACTGAAGCTTTCTTT. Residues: CASRHRGDGTEAFF.

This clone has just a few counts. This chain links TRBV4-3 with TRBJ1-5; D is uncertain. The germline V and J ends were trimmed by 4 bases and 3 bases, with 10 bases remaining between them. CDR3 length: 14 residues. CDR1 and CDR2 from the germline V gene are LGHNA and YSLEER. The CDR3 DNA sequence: TGCGCCAGCAGCCTGGGCCAGATCAATCAGCCCCAGCATTTT. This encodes CASSLGQINQPQHF.

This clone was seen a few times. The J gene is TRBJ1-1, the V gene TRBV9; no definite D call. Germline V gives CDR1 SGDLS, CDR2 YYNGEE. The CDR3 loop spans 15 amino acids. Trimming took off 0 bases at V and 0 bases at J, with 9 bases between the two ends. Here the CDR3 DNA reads TGTGCCAGCAGCGTAGGGTCCAGGATGAACACTGAAGCTTTCTTT. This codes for CASSVGSRMNTEAFF.

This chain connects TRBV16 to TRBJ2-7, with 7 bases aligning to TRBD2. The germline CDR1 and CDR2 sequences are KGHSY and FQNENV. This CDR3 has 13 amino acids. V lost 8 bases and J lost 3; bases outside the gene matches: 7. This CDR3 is CASGMASGYEQYF. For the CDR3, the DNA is TGTGCCAGCGGTATGGCTAGCGGCTACGAGCAGTACTTC.

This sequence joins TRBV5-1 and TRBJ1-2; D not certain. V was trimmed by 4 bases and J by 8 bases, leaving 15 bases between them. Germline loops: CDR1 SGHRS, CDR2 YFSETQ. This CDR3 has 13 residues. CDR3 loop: CASSKDGKGGYTF. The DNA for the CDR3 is TGCGCCAGCAGCAAAGACGGGAAGGGCGGCTACACCTTC.

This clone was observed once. Written as DNA, the CDR3 is TGTGCCGGGAGTGGCGGACAGGGCTCCTACAATGAGCAGTTCTTC. Translated: CAGSGGQGSYNEQFF. The chain combines TRBV6-6 with TRBJ2-1, with 8 bases that match TRBD1. The V segment lost 11 bases and the J segment 0 bases; nucleotides outside the gene matches: 9. Germline assignment: CDR1 MNHNY and CDR2 SVGAGI (reference sequence). This CDR3 is 15 amino acids long.

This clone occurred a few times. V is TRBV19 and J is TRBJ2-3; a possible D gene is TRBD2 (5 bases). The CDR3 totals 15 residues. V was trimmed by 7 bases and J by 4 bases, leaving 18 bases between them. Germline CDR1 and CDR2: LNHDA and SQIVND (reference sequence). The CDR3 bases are TGTGCCAGTACCCCGAGGGTAGGGATGGCAGATACGCAGTATTTT. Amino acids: CASTPRVGMADTQYF.

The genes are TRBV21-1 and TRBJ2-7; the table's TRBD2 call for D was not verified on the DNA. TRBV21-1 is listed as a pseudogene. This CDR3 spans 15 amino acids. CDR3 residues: CASSKGSGSRDEQYF. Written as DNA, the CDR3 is TGTGCCAGCAGCAAAGGCTCGGGGAGTCGGGACGAGCAGTACTTC.

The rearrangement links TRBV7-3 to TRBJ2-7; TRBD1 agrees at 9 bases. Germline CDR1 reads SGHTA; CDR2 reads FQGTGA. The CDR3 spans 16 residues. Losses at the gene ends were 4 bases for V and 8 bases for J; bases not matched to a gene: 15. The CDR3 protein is CASSSLPPGQGSKQYF. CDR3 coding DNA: TGTGCCAGCAGCTCCCTTCCCCCGGGACAGGGTAGCAAGCAGTACTTC. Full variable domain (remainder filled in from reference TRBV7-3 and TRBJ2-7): GAGVSQTPSNKVTEKGKYVELRCDPISGHTALYWYRQSLGQGPEFLIYFQGTGAADDSGLPNDRFFAVRPEGSVSTLKIQRTERGDSAVYLCASSSLPPGQGSKQYFGPGTRLTVT.

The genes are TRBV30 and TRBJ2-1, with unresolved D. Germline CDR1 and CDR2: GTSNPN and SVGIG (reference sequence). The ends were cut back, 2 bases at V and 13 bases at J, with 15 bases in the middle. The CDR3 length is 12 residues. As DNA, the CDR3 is TGTGCCTGGAGTCCCCTTAGCAAGGTTCAGTTCTTC. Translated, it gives CAWSPLSKVQFF. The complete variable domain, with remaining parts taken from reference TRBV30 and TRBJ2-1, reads SQTIHQWPATLVQPVGSPLSLECTVEGTSNPNLYWYRQAAGRGLQLLFYSVGIGQISSEVPQNLSASRPQDRQFILSSKKLLLSDSGFYLCAWSPLSKVQFFGPGTRLTVL.

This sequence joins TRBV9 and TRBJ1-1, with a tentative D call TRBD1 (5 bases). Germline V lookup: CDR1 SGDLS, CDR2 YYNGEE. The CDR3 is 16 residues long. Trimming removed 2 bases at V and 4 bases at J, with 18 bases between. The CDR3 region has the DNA TGTGCCAGCAGCGTCGCTCAGGGCGGGATGGGCACTGAAGCTTTCTTT. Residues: CASSVAQGGMGTEAFF.

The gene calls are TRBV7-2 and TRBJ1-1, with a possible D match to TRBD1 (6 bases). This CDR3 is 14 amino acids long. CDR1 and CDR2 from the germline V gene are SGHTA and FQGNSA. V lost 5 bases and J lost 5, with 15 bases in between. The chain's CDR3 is CASSPFQGGTEAFF. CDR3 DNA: TGTGCCAGCAGCCCCTTCCAAGGGGGAACTGAAGCTTTCTTT.

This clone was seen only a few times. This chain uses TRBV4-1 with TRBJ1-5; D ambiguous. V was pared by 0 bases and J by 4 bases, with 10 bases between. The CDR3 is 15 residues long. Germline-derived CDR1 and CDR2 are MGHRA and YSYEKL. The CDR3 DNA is TGCGCCAGCAGCCAAGATTTCAGGCAGAATCAGCCCCAGCATTTT. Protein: CASSQDFRQNQPQHF.

CDR3 sequence: CASSDLDRADWVNQPQHF. CDR3 nucleotide sequence: TGTGCCAGCAGTGACCTAGACAGGGCGGATTGGGTCAATCAGCCCCAGCATTTT. V is TRBV6-1 and J is TRBJ1-5; 7 positions match TRBD1. The CDR3 length is 18 residues. Germline V lookup: CDR1 MNHNS, CDR2 SASEGT. V was clipped by 3 bases and J by 3 bases; unmatched bases: 14.

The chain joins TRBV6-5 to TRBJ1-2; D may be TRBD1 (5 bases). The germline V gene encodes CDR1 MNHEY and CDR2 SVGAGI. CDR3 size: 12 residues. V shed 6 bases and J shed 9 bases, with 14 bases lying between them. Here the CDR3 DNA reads TGTGCCAGCAGCAGAAGCAGGGTCAGCTACACCTTC. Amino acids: CASSRSRVSYTF.

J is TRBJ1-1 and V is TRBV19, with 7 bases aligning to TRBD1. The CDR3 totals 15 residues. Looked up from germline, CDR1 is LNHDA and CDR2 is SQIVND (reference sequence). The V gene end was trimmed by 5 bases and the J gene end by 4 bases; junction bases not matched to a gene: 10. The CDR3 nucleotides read TGTGCCAGTAGTCCCCGACAGGGTGCATTCACTGAAGCTTTCTTT. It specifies CASSPRQGAFTEAFF.